Detailed here is one T cell receptor (beta chain). CDR3 size: 21 residues. Germline V CDR1 and CDR2: SGHTA, FQGTGA. Losses at the gene ends were 1 base for V and 4 bases for J; bases not matched to a gene: 18. The data are from a study of blood T cell repertoires in COVID-19. For the study at large: PBMCs, B-cell-depleted T cells, or T cells were the source of the cDNA or gDNA that made up the material.

Repertoires were generated with immunoSEQ multiplex PCR, while TCRdb's copy carries only in-frame clones and drops some. The table includes fewer than 250,000 clones, approximately 86% detected once. The TCR originated in a man in his fifties or sixties with acute or convalescent COVID-19. Sequencing used peripheral blood. The gene calls are TRBV7-3 and TRBJ2-1; the match to TRBD1 covers 11 bases. CDR3 sequence reads: CASSLSLMGTGGAPGYNEQFF. In nucleotides, the CDR3 is TGTGCCAGCAGCTTAAGTTTGATGGGGACAGGGGGAGCCCCAGGGTACAATGAGCAGTTCTTC.